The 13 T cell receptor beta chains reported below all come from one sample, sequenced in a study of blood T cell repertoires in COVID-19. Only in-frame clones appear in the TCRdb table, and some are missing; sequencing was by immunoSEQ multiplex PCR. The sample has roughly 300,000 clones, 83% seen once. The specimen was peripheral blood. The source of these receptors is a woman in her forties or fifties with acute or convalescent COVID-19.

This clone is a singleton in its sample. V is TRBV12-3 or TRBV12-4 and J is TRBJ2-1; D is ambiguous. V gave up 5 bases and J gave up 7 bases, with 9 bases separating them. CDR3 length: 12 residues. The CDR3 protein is CASSPPTNEQFF. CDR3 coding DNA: TGTGCCAGCAGTCCCCCTACGAATGAGCAGTTCTTC.

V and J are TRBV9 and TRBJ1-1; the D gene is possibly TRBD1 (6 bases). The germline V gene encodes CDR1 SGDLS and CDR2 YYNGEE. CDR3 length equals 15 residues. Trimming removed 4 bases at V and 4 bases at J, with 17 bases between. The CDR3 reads CASSPRGGSGTEAFF. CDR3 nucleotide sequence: TGTGCCAGCAGCCCCCGGGGGGGCTCAGGCACTGAAGCTTTCTTT.

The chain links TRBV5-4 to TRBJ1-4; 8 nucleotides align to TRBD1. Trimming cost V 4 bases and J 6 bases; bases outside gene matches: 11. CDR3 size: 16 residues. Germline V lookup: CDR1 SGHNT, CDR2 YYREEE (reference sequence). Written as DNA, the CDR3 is TGTGCCAGCAGCGCCACTCAGGGGGCAGATTATGAAAAACTGTTTTTT. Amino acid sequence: CASSATQGADYEKLFF.

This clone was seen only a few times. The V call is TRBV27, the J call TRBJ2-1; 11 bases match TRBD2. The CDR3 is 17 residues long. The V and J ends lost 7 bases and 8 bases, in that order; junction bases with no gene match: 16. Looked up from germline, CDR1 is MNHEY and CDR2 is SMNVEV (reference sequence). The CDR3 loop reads CASTQLAGDFPHHEQFF. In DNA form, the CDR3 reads TGTGCCAGCACCCAACTAGCGGGGGACTTCCCGCACCATGAGCAGTTCTTC.

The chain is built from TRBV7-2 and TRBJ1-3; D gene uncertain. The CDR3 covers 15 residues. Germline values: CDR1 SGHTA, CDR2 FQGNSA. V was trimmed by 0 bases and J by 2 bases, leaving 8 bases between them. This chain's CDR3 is CASSLAEGAGNTIYF. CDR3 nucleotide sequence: TGTGCCAGCAGCTTAGCGGAGGGAGCTGGAAACACCATATATTTT.

The CDR3 region is CASIGSFGNTIYF. The CDR3 DNA is TGTGCCAGCATAGGGAGTTTTGGAAACACCATATATTTT. V gene TRBV2 combines with J gene TRBJ1-3, with D uncertain. CDR1 SNHLY and CDR2 FYNNEI come from the germline V gene. The CDR3 loop spans 13 amino acids. Deletions cut 7 bases from V and 3 bases from J, with 10 bases between.

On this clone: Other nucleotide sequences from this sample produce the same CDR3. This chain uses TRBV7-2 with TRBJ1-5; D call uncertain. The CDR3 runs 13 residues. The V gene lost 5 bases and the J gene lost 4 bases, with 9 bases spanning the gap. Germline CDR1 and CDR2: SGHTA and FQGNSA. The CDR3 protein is CASSPNRNQPQHF. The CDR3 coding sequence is TGTGCCAGCAGCCCTAATAGAAATCAGCCCCAGCATTTT.

The CDR3 DNA is TGTGCCAGCAGCGGAAGACAGGGAACAAGTGAAAAACTGTTTTTT. It codes for CASSGRQGTSEKLFF. J is TRBJ1-4 and V is TRBV7-6; 7 bases match TRBD1. The germline V gene has CDR1 SGHVS and CDR2 FNYEAQ. V shed 5 bases and J 7 bases; nucleotides not matched to a gene: 10. The CDR3 contains 15 residues.

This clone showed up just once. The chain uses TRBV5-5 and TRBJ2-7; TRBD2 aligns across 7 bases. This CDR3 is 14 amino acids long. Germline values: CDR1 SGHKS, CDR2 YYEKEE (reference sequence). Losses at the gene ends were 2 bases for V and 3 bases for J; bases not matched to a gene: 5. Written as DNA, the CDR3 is TGTGCCAGCAGCTTTGGACTAGGAGGCTACGAGCAGTACTTC. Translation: CASSFGLGGYEQYF.

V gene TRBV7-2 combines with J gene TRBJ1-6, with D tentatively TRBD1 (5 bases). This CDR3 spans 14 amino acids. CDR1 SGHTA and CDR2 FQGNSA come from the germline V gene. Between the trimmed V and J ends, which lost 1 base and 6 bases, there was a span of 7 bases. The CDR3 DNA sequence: TGTGCCAGCAGCTTAGATCAGGGTAATTCACCCCTCCACTTT. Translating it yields CASSLDQGNSPLHF.

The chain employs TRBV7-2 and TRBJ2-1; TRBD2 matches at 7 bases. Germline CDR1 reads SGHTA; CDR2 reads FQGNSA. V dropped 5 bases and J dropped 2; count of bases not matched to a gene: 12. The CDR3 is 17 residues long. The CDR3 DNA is TGTGCCAGCAGCCCCTCTCTGGGGGGGTCCCCCTACAATGAGCAGTTCTTC. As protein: CASSPSLGGSPYNEQFF.

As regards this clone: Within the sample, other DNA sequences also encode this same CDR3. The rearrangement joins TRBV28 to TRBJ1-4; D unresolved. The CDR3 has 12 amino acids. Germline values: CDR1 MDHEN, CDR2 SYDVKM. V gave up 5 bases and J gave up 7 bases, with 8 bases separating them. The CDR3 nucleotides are TGTGCCAGCAGTCCTCGGGGTGAAAAACTGTTTTTT. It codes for CASSPRGEKLFF.

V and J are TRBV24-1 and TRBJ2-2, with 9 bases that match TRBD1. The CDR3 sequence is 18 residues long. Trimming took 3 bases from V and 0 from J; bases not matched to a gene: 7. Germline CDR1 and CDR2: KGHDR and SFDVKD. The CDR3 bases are TGTGCCACCAGTGATCAAGGGGGACAGGGCGCGAACACCGGGGAGCTGTTTTTT. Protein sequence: CATSDQGGQGANTGELFF.